The clone carrying this TCR beta chain was found a few times. The CDR3 consists of 15 residues. Germline lookup yields CDR1 PRHDT and CDR2 FYEKMQ (reference sequence). The V gene lost 1 base and the J gene lost 3 bases, with 12 bases spanning the gap. Assay: immunoSEQ multiplex PCR; the TCRdb copy retains only in-frame clones and omits some. This table has 10,000 or so clones, about 76% appearing once. The source of the sample is a study of OX40 agonist ivuxolimab in advanced cancers. Study at large: Participants, roughly 81% male, averaged roughly 60 years of age, ranging from about 23 to 85.

The rearrangement uses TRBV13 and TRBJ2-5, with D possibly TRBD2 on 5 matching bases. Sequences were derived from CD4+ or CD8+ T cells sorted from blood, sampled in a trial of the OX40 agonist ivuxolimab. The sequence was collected from an adult with an advanced solid tumor such as melanoma, head and neck, liver or kidney cancer. CDR3 in DNA: TGTGCCAGCAGCTTAGCGCCTAGCTGGAAAGAGACCCAGTACTTC. Amino acid sequence: CASSLAPSWKETQYF.